These 21 T cell receptor beta chains originate from one sample sequenced in a study of blood T cell repertoires in COVID-19. The data were produced by immunoSEQ multiplex PCR, yet TCRdb's version contains in-frame clones alone and is incomplete. The table includes roughly 190,000 clones, 85% to 90% detected once. Sequenced input: peripheral blood. These receptors all stem from a human donor in a cohort sampled during active COVID-19.

The chain links TRBV29-1 to TRBJ2-1, with 8 positions matching TRBD2. The CDR3 extends over 14 amino acids. CDR1 is SQVTM and CDR2 is ANQGSEA in the germline V gene. V lost 6 bases, J lost 4 bases, and 8 bases stayed unmatched. The CDR3 nucleotides are TGCAGCGTGGGGGGCGGGGGGTTATACAATGAGCAGTTCTTC. Translated, it gives CSVGGGGLYNEQFF.

The chain carries TRBV5-6 and TRBJ1-5, with 10 bases identical to TRBD1. The germline gives CDR1 SGHDT, CDR2 YYEEEE. The CDR3 totals 18 residues. Losses at the gene ends were 5 bases for V and 0 bases for J; bases not matched to a gene: 11. CDR3: CASRFLDRGLDSNQPQHF. CDR3 DNA sequence: TGTGCCAGCAGGTTTCTAGACAGGGGGCTCGATAGCAATCAGCCCCAGCATTTT.

The chain couples TRBV18 to TRBJ2-5; D gene ambiguous. Trimming cost V 2 bases and J 1 base, with 14 bases left between them. Per germline, CDR1 KGHSH and CDR2 LQKENI. There are 16 residues in the CDR3. The CDR3 nucleotides read TGTGCCAGCTCACCAAACCGCCCAGGTACCCAAGAGACCCAGTACTTC. Its protein product is CASSPNRPGTQETQYF.

The CDR3 bases are TGTGCCAGTAGTAGCATCGACAGGGGGATGAATTCACCCCTCCACTTT. This encodes CASSSIDRGMNSPLHF. The chain combines TRBV19 with TRBJ1-6; 9 nucleotides match TRBD1. CDR3 length equals 16 residues. Unmatched junction bases numbered 8, after V lost 4 bases and J lost 7 bases. Germline CDR1 is LNHDA and CDR2 is SQIVND (reference sequence).

With regard to this clone: Other DNA sequences in this specimen translate into the identical CDR3. CDR3 bases: TGTGCCAGCAGCTCCCCGGTGAACACTGAAGCTTTCTTT. It encodes CASSSPVNTEAFF. The genes are TRBV7-9 and TRBJ1-1; D is unresolved. Germline V gene sequence: CDR1 SEHNR, CDR2 FQNEAQ (reference sequence). The CDR3 runs to 13 residues. The V end lost 4 bases, the J end lost 0 bases, and 6 bases lay between the germline ends. Full variable domain (missing parts from reference TRBV7-9 and TRBJ1-1): DTGVSQNPRHKITKRGQNVTFRCDPISEHNRLYWYRQTLGQGPEFLTYFQNEAQLEKSRLLSDRFSAERPKGSFSTLEIQRTEQGDSAMYLCASSSPVNTEAFFGQGTRLTVV.

CDR3 coding DNA: TGCAGCGTTGAGGATCAGGGGGCGCGTACTGAAGCTTTCTTT. Its translation is CSVEDQGARTEAFF. This sequence joins TRBV29-1 and TRBJ1-1; the match to TRBD1 covers 8 bases. Germline values: CDR1 SQVTM, CDR2 ANQGSEA. J gave up 5 bases and V 3 bases, and 8 bases lay outside the gene matches. This CDR3 spans 14 amino acids.

The gene calls are TRBV4-3 and TRBJ1-2; the D is unclear. Trimming shortened V by 0 bases and J by 4 bases, and 12 bases separated the two germline ends. The CDR3 is 15 amino acids. Per germline, CDR1 LGHNA and CDR2 YSLEER. The CDR3 DNA reads TGCGCCAGCAGCCAAGATCCGGGGAACGGCTATGGCTACACCTTC. Translated: CASSQDPGNGYGYTF.

The chain carries TRBV27 and TRBJ2-3, with TRBD1 matching over 8 bases. Trimming at V came to 5 bases and at J to 2 bases, leaving 9 bases not matched to a gene. This CDR3 has 16 amino acids. Germline V gene lookup returns CDR1 MNHEY and CDR2 SMNVEV (reference sequence). CDR3 nucleotide sequence: TGTGCCAGCAGTCAACAGGGGGTCCCGGTCACAGATACGCAGTATTTT. This gives the protein CASSQQGVPVTDTQYF.

This clone was found once. CDR3 in amino acids: CASSSRTGLDEQYF. In DNA form, the CDR3 reads TGTGCCAGCAGCTCCCGGACAGGGCTGGACGAGCAGTACTTC. The chain combines TRBV13 with TRBJ2-7; 8 nucleotides align to TRBD1. Germline assignment: CDR1 PRHDT and CDR2 FYEKMQ (reference sequence). Trimming at V came to 4 bases and at J to 5 bases, leaving 7 bases not matched to a gene. The CDR3 sequence is 14 residues long.

The chain has TRBV4-3 and TRBJ2-1; perhaps TRBD2 as D (6 bases). Germline CDR1 is LGHNA and CDR2 is YSLEER. This CDR3 region has 14 residues. Trimming stripped 0 bases from V and 8 bases from J, with 11 bases between. CDR3 residues: CASSQDWRDYEQFF. CDR3 nucleotide sequence: TGCGCCAGCAGCCAAGATTGGCGGGACTATGAGCAGTTCTTC.

The chain recombines TRBV14 with TRBJ2-5; D unresolved. Trimming left V 0 bases short and J 7 bases short, with 9 bases between. Per germline, CDR1 SGHDN and CDR2 FVKESK. This CDR3 is built from 13 residues. The CDR3 coding sequence is TGTGCCAGCAGCCAAGATCAAGCAGGGACCCAGTACTTC. The encoded protein is CASSQDQAGTQYF.

This clone appeared a single time. The J gene is TRBJ1-2, the V gene TRBV19; 7 bases map to TRBD1. Losses at the gene ends were 3 bases for V and 5 bases for J; bases not matched to a gene: 9. The CDR3 is made up of 15 amino acids. The V gene's germline CDR1 is LNHDA and CDR2 SQIVND (reference sequence). The chain's CDR3 is CASSIASDRTYGYTF. The CDR3 coding sequence is TGTGCCAGTAGTATTGCTTCGGACAGGACTTATGGCTACACCTTC.

The chain carries TRBV29-1 and TRBJ1-2; TRBD1 is a possible D gene (6 bases). There are 11 residues in the CDR3. Deletions cut 6 bases from V and 4 bases from J, with 9 bases between. The germline V gene has CDR1 SQVTM and CDR2 ANQGSEA. CDR3: CSVRTAYGYTF. The CDR3 coding sequence is TGCAGCGTCCGGACAGCCTATGGCTACACCTTC. The full variable domain, rest sourced from reference TRBV29-1 and TRBJ1-2, is SAVISQKPSRDICQRGTSLTIQCQVDSQVTMMFWYRQQPGQSLTLIATANQGSEATYESGFVIDKFPISRPNLTFSTLTVSNMSPEDSSIYLCSVRTAYGYTFGSGTRLTVV.

The rearrangement uses TRBV6-5 and TRBJ2-1; D remains ambiguous. This CDR3 region has 15 residues. Trimming shortened V by 6 bases and J by 0 bases, and 12 bases separated the two germline ends. Germline lookup yields CDR1 MNHEY and CDR2 SVGAGI. The DNA for the CDR3 is TGTGCCAGCAGACCGACACGGCGCTCCTACAATGAGCAGTTCTTC. It translates to CASRPTRRSYNEQFF.

CDR3 amino acids: CASSLTEKYYEQYF. CDR3 coding DNA: TGTGCCAGCAGTTTAACAGAAAAATACTACGAGCAGTACTTC. The rearrangement uses TRBV27 and TRBJ2-7; D ambiguous. The CDR3 runs to 14 residues. The germline CDR1 and CDR2 sequences are MNHEY and SMNVEV (reference sequence). V was trimmed by 2 bases and J by 3 bases, leaving 11 bases between them.

The chain uses TRBV7-2 and TRBJ1-4; D is possibly TRBD1 (6 bases). CDR1 is SGHTA and CDR2 is FQGNSA in the germline V gene. CDR3 length: 13 amino acids. V was cut by 3 bases and J by 13 bases, with 15 bases left in between. The CDR3 is CASSLNRDGRLFF. CDR3 DNA: TGTGCCAGCAGCTTGAACAGGGACGGTAGACTGTTTTTT.

The chain has TRBV6-6 and TRBJ1-1, with 7 bases fitting TRBD1. V lost 6 bases to trimming and J lost 1 base; unmatched junction nucleotides: 8. Per germline, CDR1 MNHNY and CDR2 SVGAGI (reference sequence). The CDR3 totals 15 residues. The CDR3 DNA follows: TGTGCCAGCAGCCACCCGGGACAGAGGAACACTGAAGCTTTCTTT. Amino acid sequence: CASSHPGQRNTEAFF.

The chain recombines TRBV19 with TRBJ2-1; TRBD2 matches at 12 bases. Germline loops: CDR1 LNHDA, CDR2 SQIVND (reference sequence). This CDR3 has 14 residues. Losses at the gene ends were 11 bases for V and 9 bases for J; bases not matched to a gene: 11. Here the CDR3 reads CASTLGLAGREQFF. Written as DNA, the CDR3 is TGTGCCTCCACCCTTGGACTAGCGGGGCGTGAGCAGTTCTTC.

The gene calls are TRBV4-3 and TRBJ2-1, with D possibly being TRBD1 (5 bases). The CDR3 loop spans 14 amino acids. Per the germline V gene, CDR1 is LGHNA and CDR2 is YSLEER. Trimming removed 0 bases from V and 4 bases from J, with 7 bases in between. The CDR3 is CASSQDQGYNEQFF. CDR3 in DNA: TGCGCCAGCAGCCAAGATCAGGGTTACAATGAGCAGTTCTTC.

The chain uses TRBV19 and TRBJ1-1; D remains ambiguous. This CDR3 has 12 amino acids. V lost 3 bases, J lost 7 bases, and 9 bases lay in between. Germline V CDR1 and CDR2: LNHDA, SQIVND (reference sequence). CDR3 nucleotides: TGTGCCAGTAGTATTGGGCATGGTGAAGCTTTCTTT. Translated: CASSIGHGEAFF.

The chain carries TRBV7-2 and TRBJ1-6; D is ambiguous. The CDR3 has 13 amino acids. With 3 bases removed from V and 5 bases from J, the gap between germline ends came to 5 bases. Looked up from germline, CDR1 is SGHTA and CDR2 is FQGNSA. CDR3 sequence reads: CASSFVNNSPLHF. CDR3 nucleotide sequence: TGTGCCAGCAGCTTTGTAAATAATTCACCCCTCCACTTT.